This T cell receptor beta chain was sequenced during a study of shared clonotypes between healthy human individuals. As concerns this clone: Its antigen remains unknown.

Whole-study results and caveats: In contrast to clonotypes shared by all four donors, non-shared clonotypes had lower generation probabilities.

CD45RO-negative cells were positively selected for CCR7, leaving out terminally differentiated effector memory CD45RA+ cells. V shed 0 bases and J 3 bases; nucleotides not matched to a gene: 8. The CDR3 contains 18 residues. The germline V gene encodes CDR1 LGHNA and CDR2 YSLEER. This table comes from immunoSEQ multiplex PCR, and its TCRdb copy is limited to in-frame clones, with some not included. Of roughly 2.1 million clones listed, 85% to 95% are singletons. The chain has TRBV4-3 and TRBJ2-5; TRBD2 aligns across 12 bases. This clonotype was sampled from a man between 18 and 35 years old in good health. Some clones in this sample may be carry-over from other donors' samples. Sequenced material: naive CD8+ T cells from PBMCs. The CDR3 region is CASSQDLSSGREEETQYF. The CDR3 DNA sequence: TGCGCCAGCAGCCAAGACCTTTCTAGCGGGAGGGAAGAAGAGACCCAGTACTTC.